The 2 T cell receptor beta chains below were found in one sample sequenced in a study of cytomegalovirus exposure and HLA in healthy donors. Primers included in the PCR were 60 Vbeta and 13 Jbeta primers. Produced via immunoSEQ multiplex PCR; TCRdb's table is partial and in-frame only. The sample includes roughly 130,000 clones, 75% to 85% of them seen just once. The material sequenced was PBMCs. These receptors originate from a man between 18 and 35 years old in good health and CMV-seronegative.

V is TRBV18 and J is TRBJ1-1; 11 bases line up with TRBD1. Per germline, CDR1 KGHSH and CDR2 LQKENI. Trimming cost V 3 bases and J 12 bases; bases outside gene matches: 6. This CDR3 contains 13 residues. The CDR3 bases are TGTGCCAGCTCACCCGGGACAGGGGGAGGAACTTTCTTT. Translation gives CASSPGTGGGTFF.

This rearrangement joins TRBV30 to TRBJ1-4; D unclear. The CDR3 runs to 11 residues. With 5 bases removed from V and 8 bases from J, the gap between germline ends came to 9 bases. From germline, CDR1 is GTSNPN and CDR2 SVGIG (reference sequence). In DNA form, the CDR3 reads TGTGCCTGGGGAAGGAGAGAAAAACTGTTTTTT. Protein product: CAWGRREKLFF.